This T cell receptor beta chain was profiled in a study of T cell responses to AZD1222 COVID-19 vaccine. Findings and caveats of the study: CD4 TCRs associated with vaccination spanned spike, dominating at 160-218 and 743-854. After the peak T cell response, and only then, were repertoires sampled. Nearly half of spike-specific TCRs reportedly target unmutated variant regions.

On this clone: What it binds is unknown.

Pooling covered second doses at about 4 or about 12 weeks. The CDR3 contains 13 residues. V lost 4 bases and J lost 5; bases outside the gene matches: 4. Germline assignment: CDR1 SGHRS and CDR2 YFSETQ. The repertoire was sequenced with immunoSEQ multiplex PCR; TCRdb's copy has only in-frame clones and lacks some. The repertoire includes approximately 150,000 clones, around 90% of them detected once, and approximately 6.2% sits in the top ten. The specimen was peripheral blood, collected 28 days after the second AZD1222 dose. The rearrangement joins TRBV5-1 to TRBJ2-5; 8 bases fit TRBD2. This receptor was identified in an adult who received the AZD1222 COVID-19 vaccine. The CDR3: CASSGGGRETQYF. The CDR3 DNA is TGCGCCAGCAGCGGCGGGGGGCGGGAGACCCAGTACTTC.